These 23 T cell receptor beta chains share one sample of origin, sequenced in a study of shared clonotypes between healthy human individuals. Produced via immunoSEQ multiplex PCR; TCRdb's table is partial and in-frame only. The repertoire has 980,000 or so clones, approximately 80% of them found once; the top ten carry about 1.5%. Source material: memory CD4+ T cells sorted from blood. Subset noted: CD45RA-negative fraction. These receptors all come from a man between 18 and 35 years old in good health.

The gene calls are TRBV10-2 and TRBJ2-1, with 10 positions matching TRBD1. There are 15 residues in the CDR3. Trimming removed 7 bases from V and 6 bases from J; junction bases left unmatched: 9. Germline CDR1 and CDR2: WSHSY and SAAADI. In nucleotides, the CDR3 is TGCGCCAGCACCTCCAGGGACAGGGGATCCAATGAGCAGTTCTTC. This sequence encodes CASTSRDRGSNEQFF.

This chain uses TRBV19 with TRBJ2-1, with 12 nucleotides matching TRBD1. Germline lookup yields CDR1 LNHDA and CDR2 SQIVND (reference sequence). The CDR3 totals 15 residues. The ends lost 3 bases at V and 9 bases at J; junction bases unmatched: 6. In nucleotides, the CDR3 is TGTGCCAGTAGTATTGGGGACAGGGGGCTGGGTGAGCAGTTCTTC. Translated, it gives CASSIGDRGLGEQFF.

About this clone itself: This could be a read error, since a much larger clone is one nucleotide away. The V gene is TRBV7-9, the J gene TRBJ2-5; D might be TRBD1 (6 bases). The ends were cut back, 1 base at V and 4 bases at J, with 7 bases in the middle. CDR1 and CDR2 (germline): SEHNR, FQNEAQ (reference sequence). This CDR3 has 13 residues. CDR3 loop: CASSLGTAETQYF. The CDR3 DNA reads TGTGCCAGCAGCTTAGGGACAGCAGAGACCCAGTACTTC.

The chain uses TRBV5-8 and TRBJ2-3, with 11 positions matching TRBD2. Germline loops: CDR1 SGHTS, CDR2 YDEGEE. The CDR3 loop spans 17 amino acids. V gave up 1 base and J gave up 6 bases; unmatched junction bases: 10. CDR3 loop: CASSLSTSGNYQDTQYF. The CDR3 bases are TGTGCCAGCAGCTTGTCGACTAGCGGGAACTACCAGGATACGCAGTATTTT.

The chain has TRBV6-5 and TRBJ2-7; possible D gene TRBD2, 5 bases. The CDR3 has 15 amino acids. CDR1 and CDR2 (germline): MNHEY, SVGAGI. V lost 5 bases and J 4 bases, leaving 18 bases between the germline ends. This CDR3 is CASSTAPGSSYEQYF. As DNA, the CDR3 is TGTGCCAGCAGTACGGCTCCGGGATCCTCGTACGAGCAGTACTTC.

The chain carries TRBV2 and TRBJ2-2; 8 bases fit TRBD1. CDR3 size: 15 residues. V gave up 7 bases and J gave up 4 bases; unmatched junction bases: 8. In germline, CDR1 is SNHLY, CDR2 FYNNEI. CDR3 loop: CASTDRGWVTGELFF. CDR3 nucleotides: TGTGCCAGCACTGACAGGGGCTGGGTCACCGGGGAGCTGTTTTTT.

This rearrangement joins TRBV30 to TRBJ1-3; D remains unclear. V was clipped by 2 bases and J by 4 bases, with 12 bases between them. This CDR3 has 14 amino acids. The germline V gene has CDR1 GTSNPN and CDR2 SVGIG (reference sequence). The CDR3 spells CAWSSGGLGNTIYF. Written as DNA, the CDR3 is TGTGCCTGGAGTTCAGGCGGCCTCGGAAACACCATATATTTT. Based on the CDR3 plus reference TRBV30 and TRBJ1-3, the full variable domain is SQTIHQWPATLVQPVGSPLSLECTVEGTSNPNLYWYRQAAGRGLQLLFYSVGIGQISSEVPQNLSASRPQDRQFILSSKKLLLSDSGFYLCAWSSGGLGNTIYFGEGSWLTVV.

The chain employs TRBV25-1 and TRBJ2-7; 7 bases map to TRBD1. The CDR3 length is 14 residues. Germline-derived CDR1 and CDR2 are MGHDK and SYGVNS. J lost 3 bases, V lost 3 bases, and 5 bases had no gene match. For the CDR3, the DNA is TGTGCCAGCAGTGACCCCGGGACAGTCTACGAGCAGTACTTC. This codes for CASSDPGTVYEQYF.

The chain couples TRBV2 to TRBJ1-2, with D possibly TRBD1 on 5 matching bases. Trimming removed 8 bases from V and 3 bases from J, with 10 bases in between. CDR1 SNHLY and CDR2 FYNNEI come from the germline V gene. The length of the CDR3 is 12 residues. The CDR3 DNA reads TGTGCCAGCCGGGGGGATCACTATGGCTACACCTTC. Its protein is CASRGDHYGYTF.

V and J are TRBV6-6 and TRBJ1-3; D unclear. Trimming pared 0 bases from V and 0 bases from J, leaving 6 bases between. The CDR3 covers 15 residues. CDR1 MNHNY and CDR2 SVGAGI come from the germline V gene (reference sequence). The CDR3 nucleotides are TGTGCCAGCAGTTACTCTCCGGACTCTGGAAACACCATATATTTT. Its protein is CASSYSPDSGNTIYF.

This clone was recorded a few times. V and J are TRBV7-3 and TRBJ2-5; TRBD2 is a possible D gene (7 bases). The V gene's germline CDR1 is SGHTA and CDR2 FQGTGA. This CDR3 has 13 amino acids. Trimming cost V 5 bases and J 5 bases, with 12 bases left between them. The CDR3 DNA follows: TGTGCCAGCAGCCGGGGGGCGAAGGAGACCCAGTACTTC. Its protein product is CASSRGAKETQYF.

The J gene is TRBJ1-5, the V gene TRBV7-6, with D uncertain. The V gene lost 1 base and the J gene lost 1 base, with 8 bases spanning the gap. From germline, CDR1 is SGHVS and CDR2 FNYEAQ. The CDR3 contains 15 residues. The CDR3 nucleotides are TGTGCCAGCAGCTTAGGGCCCGGGAGCAATCAGCCCCAGCATTTT. Translating gives CASSLGPGSNQPQHF.

The chain combines TRBV7-6 with TRBJ1-6; 10 positions match TRBD1. With V trimmed by 2 bases and J by 9 bases, 7 bases remained unmatched. The CDR3 extends over 16 amino acids. Germline V lookup: CDR1 SGHVS, CDR2 FNYEAQ. The CDR3 reads CASSLRTGGSGSPLHF. CDR3 bases: TGTGCCAGCAGCTTAAGGACAGGGGGAAGTGGTTCACCCCTCCACTTT. The full variable domain, in which reference TRBV7-6 and TRBJ1-6 provide the parts outside the CDR3, is GAGVSQSPRYKVTKRGQDVALRCDPISGHVSLYWYRQALGQGPEFLTYFNYEAQQDKSGLPNDRFSAERPEGSISTLTIQRTEQRDSAMYRCASSLRTGGSGSPLHFGNGTRLTVT.

This clone was observed once. The chain links TRBV4-1 to TRBJ2-3; TRBD1 might be the D (5 bases). The V and J ends lost 1 base and 1 base respectively, with 9 bases between them. This CDR3 comprises 15 residues. Germline-derived CDR1 and CDR2 are MGHRA and YSYEKL. The CDR3 DNA reads as TGCGCCAGCAGCCAAGGGGGCCAGGGCACAGATACGCAGTATTTT. It yields the protein CASSQGGQGTDTQYF.

The chain has TRBV5-1 and TRBJ2-2, with 9 nucleotides matching TRBD2. Germline CDR1 reads SGHRS; CDR2 reads YFSETQ. The V and J ends lost 5 bases and 4 bases, in that order; junction bases with no gene match: 3. The CDR3 totals 14 residues. The CDR3 nucleotides are TGCGCCAGCAGGACTAGCGGAGTCACCGGGGAGCTGTTTTTT. This encodes CASRTSGVTGELFF.

The V and J genes are TRBV19 and TRBJ2-3; 11 bases match TRBD1. This CDR3 region has 15 residues. V was pared by 6 bases and J by 5 bases, with 7 bases of the junction left unmatched. Looked up from germline, CDR1 is LNHDA and CDR2 is SQIVND (reference sequence). The CDR3 loop reads CASSQGTGGGDTQYF. The CDR3 nucleotides are TGTGCCAGTAGCCAAGGGACAGGGGGAGGAGATACGCAGTATTTT.

This clone has a handful of counts. The chain couples TRBV7-8 to TRBJ2-7; 12 positions agree with TRBD2. CDR3 length: 14 amino acids. Per the germline V gene, CDR1 is SGHVS and CDR2 is FQNEAQ. V was pared by 3 bases and J by 6 bases, with 3 bases of the junction left unmatched. The CDR3 is CASSFGTSGREQYF. DNA for the CDR3: TGTGCCAGCAGCTTCGGGACTAGCGGGCGCGAGCAGTACTTC.

This clone was counted between two and nine times. The chain joins TRBV10-3 to TRBJ2-7; no clear D. V was shortened by 6 bases and J by 3 bases, with 24 bases between the two germline ends. The CDR3 extends over 17 amino acids. Germline CDR1 reads ENHRY; CDR2 reads SYGVKD. The CDR3 DNA reads as TGTGCCATCAGGCACCCGGGTCAAAACCGATTGGGCTACGAGCAGTACTTC. This gives the protein CAIRHPGQNRLGYEQYF.

Notes on this clone: This could be a read error, since a much larger clone is one nucleotide away. V usage is TRBV27 and J usage is TRBJ2-5; D is ambiguous. Trimming removed 2 bases at V and 3 bases at J, with 1 base between. Germline lookup yields CDR1 MNHEY and CDR2 SMNVEV (reference sequence). CDR3 length: 11 amino acids. This chain's CDR3 is CASSLEETQYF. CDR3 coding DNA: TGTGCCAGCAGTTTAGAAGAGACCCAGTACTTC.

The CDR3 DNA follows: TGTGCCAGCAGCTTACAACCGGGAACCTACGAGCAGTACTTC. Amino acid sequence: CASSLQPGTYEQYF. The rearrangement joins TRBV11-2 to TRBJ2-7; the D gene is possibly TRBD2 (5 bases). Per the germline V gene, CDR1 is SGHAT and CDR2 is FQNNGV. V lost 2 bases and J lost 2, with 10 bases in between. The CDR3 contains 14 residues.

This chain's CDR3 is CASSLSGTGVYNEQFF. CDR3 bases: TGCGCCAGCAGCTTGTCCGGGACAGGGGTCTACAATGAGCAGTTCTTC. The V gene is TRBV5-1, the J gene TRBJ2-1, with 10 positions matching TRBD1. The length of the CDR3 is 16 residues. Losses at the gene ends were 1 base for V and 3 bases for J; bases not matched to a gene: 4. Germline CDR1 is SGHRS and CDR2 is YFSETQ.

With respect to this clone: The same CDR3 arises from other DNA sequences in this sample as well. The rearrangement uses TRBV18 and TRBJ1-3; D is uncertain. The CDR3 covers 14 residues. Looked up from germline, CDR1 is KGHSH and CDR2 is LQKENI. V was shortened by 1 base and J by 0 bases, with 4 bases between the two germline ends. CDR3 residues: CASSPRDSGNTIYF. In DNA, the CDR3 is TGTGCCAGCTCACCACGCGACTCTGGAAACACCATATATTTT.

With regard to this clone: A much larger clone sits a single nucleotide away, making a read error possible. The CDR3, as DNA: TGTGCCACCAGCAGAGATAGTCAGCCCCAGCATTTT. Its translation: CATSRDSQPQHF. The rearrangement uses TRBV15 and TRBJ1-5; no firm D call. Germline V CDR1 and CDR2: LNHNV, YYDKDF (reference sequence). V was cut by 0 bases and J by 6 bases, with 3 bases left in between. The CDR3 is made up of 12 amino acids.